This T cell receptor (beta chain) was documented in a study of PD-1 blockade in classical Hodgkin lymphoma. Generated by immunoSEQ multiplex PCR, the TCRdb table keeps only in-frame clones and is missing some. The sample has 98,000 or so clones; about 89% are singletons. The patients all showed relapse after autologous stem cell transplantation, while their brentuximab vedotin exposure varied. Classifying best responses yielded complete response, partial response or progressive disease. Regarding the study as a whole: While CD8+ TCR diversity did not rise significantly by C4D1, CD4+ TCR diversity did.

Trimming stripped 1 base from V and 7 bases from J, with 7 bases between. This CDR3 is built from 13 residues. Germline values: CDR1 MGHRA, CDR2 YSYEKL. With respect to this clone: Its antigen is unidentified.

This clonotype originated in a human donor with classical Hodgkin lymphoma. The sample in question was peripheral blood mononuclear cells (PBMCs), obtained before the second cycle of nivolumab. The chain carries TRBV4-1 and TRBJ1-4; D call uncertain. The chain's CDR3 is CASSQATAEKLFF. The CDR3 nucleotides read TGCGCCAGCAGCCAAGCCACGGCTGAAAAACTGTTTTTT.